These T cell receptor beta chains were read from a single sample in a study of shared clonotypes between healthy human individuals. Some clones are missing from TCRdb's copy, which holds only in-frame ones; the method was immunoSEQ multiplex PCR. The table includes 2 million to 2.5 million clones, 80% to 95% detected once. Input material: naive CD4+ T cells from PBMCs. The receptors stem from a man aged 18 to 29 in good health. Some clones in this sample may be carry-over from other donors' samples. Both conserved end residues are part of each CDR3. Each record gives: clone size, V gene, D gene, J gene, CDR3 protein, CDR3 DNA. The D gene is left open where the match is weak. Some rows mark clone size as missing; the rest say once, few, many or name a class of expanded clone.

-	TRBV5-6	-	TRBJ2-5	CASSLGAQETQYF	TGTGCCAGCAGCTTAGGCGCTCAAGAGACCCAGTACTTC
-	TRBV28	-	TRBJ2-7	CASSSMIDEQYF	TGTGCCAGCAGTTCGATGATCGACGAGCAGTACTTC
-	TRBV6-1	-	TRBJ2-1	CASTVGWGDYNEQFF	TGTGCCAGCACCGTTGGTTGGGGGGACTACAATGAGCAGTTCTTC
-	TRBV18	-	TRBJ2-1	CASSPPAGGFYNEQFF	TGTGCCAGCTCACCTCCCGCTGGCGGATTCTACAATGAGCAGTTCTTC
-	TRBV4-2	TRBD1	TRBJ1-2	CASSQEQGAARDYGYTF	TGTGCCAGCAGCCAAGAACAGGGGGCGGCCAGGGACTATGGCTACACCTTC
-	TRBV6-5	-	TRBJ2-1	CASSESWSYNEQFF	TGTGCCAGCAGCGAGTCCTGGTCCTACAATGAGCAGTTCTTC
-	TRBV27	-	TRBJ1-1	CASSLLAANTEAFF	TGTGCCAGCAGTTTACTTGCGGCGAACACTGAAGCTTTCTTT
-	TRBV19	-	TRBJ2-3	CASSMSSSTSTDTQYF	TGTGCCAGTAGTATGAGTAGCAGTACTAGCACAGATACGCAGTATTTT
-	TRBV27	-	TRBJ1-5	CASRRDGRGNQPQHF	TGTGCCAGCAGACGCGACGGGAGGGGAAATCAGCCCCAGCATTTT
-	TRBV11-2	TRBD2	TRBJ2-7	CASSRLTSASYEQYF	TGTGCCAGCAGCCGACTAACTAGCGCCTCCTACGAGCAGTACTTC
-	TRBV5-1	-	TRBJ1-1	CASSIPGQRPATEAFF	TGCGCCAGCAGCATACCGGGCCAACGACCGGCCACTGAAGCTTTCTTT
-	TRBV10-1	TRBD1	TRBJ1-1	CASGRHRDSQNTEAFF	TGCGCCAGCGGACGACACCGGGACAGCCAGAACACTGAAGCTTTCTTT
-	TRBV6-5	TRBD1	TRBJ2-7	CAMGQGSEQYF	TGTGCCATGGGACAGGGGAGCGAGCAGTACTTC
-	TRBV5-6	TRBD1	TRBJ2-7	CASSLLGDRGPYEQYF	TGTGCCAGCAGCTTGTTAGGGGACAGGGGTCCCTACGAGCAGTACTTC
-	TRBV6-1	-	TRBJ2-5	CASSEGWTAQETQYF	TGTGCCAGCAGTGAAGGATGGACGGCACAAGAGACCCAGTACTTC
-	TRBV12-2	-	TRBJ2-7	CASRPAGTSEQYF	TGTGCAAGTCGCCCCGCCGGGACTAGTGAGCAGTACTTC
-	TRBV4-3	TRBD1	TRBJ2-7	CASSQGGARTGTYEQYF	TGCGCCAGCAGCCAAGGGGGCGCCAGGACAGGCACCTACGAGCAGTACTTC
-	TRBV7-9	-	TRBJ2-2	CASNYDRLSGTGELFF	TGTGCCAGCAACTACGACAGATTGAGTGGGACCGGGGAGCTGTTTTTT
-	TRBV7-9	-	TRBJ1-5	CASSFNSNQPQHF	TGTGCCAGCAGCTTTAACAGCAATCAGCCCCAGCATTTT
-	TRBV5-1	-	TRBJ2-3	CASSSNRASTDTQYF	TGCGCCAGCAGCTCAAACAGAGCTAGCACAGATACGCAGTATTTT
-	TRBV25-1	-	TRBJ1-3	CASSGHTRISGNTIYF	TGTGCCAGCAGTGGGCACACCCGTATCTCTGGAAACACCATATATTTT
-	TRBV4-1	TRBD1	TRBJ1-2	CASSEQGHYGYTF	TGCGCCAGCAGCGAACAGGGGCACTATGGCTACACCTTC
-	TRBV28	-	TRBJ2-7	CASSRRRFYEQYF	TGTGCCAGCAGTCGGCGGCGCTTCTACGAGCAGTACTTC
-	TRBV7-8	-	TRBJ1-1	CASSLDPEAFF	TGTGCCAGCAGCTTAGATCCTGAAGCTTTCTTT
-	TRBV12-1	-	TRBJ2-1	CASTGLTPELPRQFF	TGTGCCAGCACGGGGCTGACTCCGGAGTTACCCCGGCAGTTCTTC
-	TRBV5-1	-	TRBJ2-7	CASRGDSSYEQYF	TGCGCCAGCAGGGGAGACAGTTCCTACGAGCAGTACTTC
-	TRBV27	TRBD1	TRBJ2-7	CATVTGTGVVNEQYF	TGTGCCACCGTGACCGGGACAGGGGTCGTCAACGAGCAGTACTTC
-	TRBV30	TRBD1	TRBJ1-5	CAWSFRTGIQPQHF	TGTGCCTGGAGTTTTAGGACAGGGATTCAGCCCCAGCATTTT
-	TRBV5-4	-	TRBJ2-3	CASSQQGADTQYF	TGTGCCAGCAGCCAACAGGGTGCAGATACGCAGTATTTT
-	TRBV5-1	-	TRBJ2-6	CASSLGDFRGGSGANVLTF	TGCGCCAGCAGCTTAGGAGATTTCAGGGGCGGCTCTGGGGCCAACGTCCTGACTTTC
few	TRBV7-2	-	TRBJ1-2	CASSLGRLYGYTF	TGTGCCAGCAGCCTCGGACGGCTCTATGGCTACACCTTC